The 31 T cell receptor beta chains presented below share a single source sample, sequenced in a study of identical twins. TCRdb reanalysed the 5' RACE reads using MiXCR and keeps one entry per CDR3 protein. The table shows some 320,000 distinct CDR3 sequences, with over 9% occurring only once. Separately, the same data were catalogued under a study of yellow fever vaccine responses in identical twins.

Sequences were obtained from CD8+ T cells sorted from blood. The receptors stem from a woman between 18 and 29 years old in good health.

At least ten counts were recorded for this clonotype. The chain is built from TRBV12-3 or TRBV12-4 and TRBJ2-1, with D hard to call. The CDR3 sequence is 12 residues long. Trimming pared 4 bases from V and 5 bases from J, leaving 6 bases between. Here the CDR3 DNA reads TGTGCCAGCAGTTCGACCGACAATGAGCAGTTCTTC. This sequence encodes CASSSTDNEQFF.

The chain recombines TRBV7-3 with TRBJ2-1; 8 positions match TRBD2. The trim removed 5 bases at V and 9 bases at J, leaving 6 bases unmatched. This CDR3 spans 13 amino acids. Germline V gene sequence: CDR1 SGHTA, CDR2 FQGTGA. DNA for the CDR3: TGTGCCAGCAGCCCCGGGGGGGACGGTGAGCAGTTCTTC. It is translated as CASSPGGDGEQFF. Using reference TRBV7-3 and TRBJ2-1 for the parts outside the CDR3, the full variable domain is GAGVSQTPSNKVTEKGKYVELRCDPISGHTALYWYRQSLGQGPEFLIYFQGTGAADDSGLPNDRFFAVRPEGSVSTLKIQRTERGDSAVYLCASSPGGDGEQFFGPGTRLTVL.

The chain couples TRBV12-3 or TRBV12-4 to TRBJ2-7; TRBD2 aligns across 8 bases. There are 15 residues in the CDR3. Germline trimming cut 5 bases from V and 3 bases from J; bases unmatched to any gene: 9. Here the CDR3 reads CASSPGVAGNYEQYF. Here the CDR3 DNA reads TGTGCCAGCAGTCCGGGAGTAGCGGGGAACTACGAGCAGTACTTC.

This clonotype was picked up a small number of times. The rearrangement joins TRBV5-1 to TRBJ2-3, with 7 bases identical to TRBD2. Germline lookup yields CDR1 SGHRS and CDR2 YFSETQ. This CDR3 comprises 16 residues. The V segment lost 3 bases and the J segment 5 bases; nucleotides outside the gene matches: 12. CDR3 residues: CASSSPLGGSVDTQYF. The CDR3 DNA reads TGCGCCAGCAGCTCCCCCTTGGGCGGGAGTGTAGATACGCAGTATTTT.

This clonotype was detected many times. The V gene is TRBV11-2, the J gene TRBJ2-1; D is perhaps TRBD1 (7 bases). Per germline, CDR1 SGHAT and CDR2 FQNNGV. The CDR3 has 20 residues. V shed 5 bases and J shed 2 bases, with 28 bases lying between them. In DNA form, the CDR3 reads TGTGCCAGCAGCGACAAACAGGGGAGGTGGCGGGATGCTACCTACAATGAGCAGTTCTTC. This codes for CASSDKQGRWRDATYNEQFF.

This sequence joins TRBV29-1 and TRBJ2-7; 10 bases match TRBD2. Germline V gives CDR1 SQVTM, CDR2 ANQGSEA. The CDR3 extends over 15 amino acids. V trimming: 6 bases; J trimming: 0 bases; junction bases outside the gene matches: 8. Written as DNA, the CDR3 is TGCAGCGTGATAGCGGGGGGTGCCAGCTCCTACGAGCAGTACGTC. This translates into CSVIAGGASSYEQYV.

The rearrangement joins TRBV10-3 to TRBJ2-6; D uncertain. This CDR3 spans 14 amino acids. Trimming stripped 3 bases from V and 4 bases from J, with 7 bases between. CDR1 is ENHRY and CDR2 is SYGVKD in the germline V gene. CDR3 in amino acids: CAISDITGANVLTF. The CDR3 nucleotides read TGTGCCATCAGTGATATCACCGGGGCCAACGTCCTGACTTTC.

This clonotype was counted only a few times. CDR3 sequence: CASSLHGGAGREDTQYF. CDR3 nucleotides: TGTGCCAGCAGCTTACACGGGGGGGCAGGACGGGAAGATACGCAGTATTTT. The chain carries TRBV7-2 and TRBJ2-3, with TRBD2 matching 8 bases. CDR1 and CDR2 from the germline V gene are SGHTA and FQGNSA. The V gene end was trimmed by 2 bases and the J gene end by 5 bases; junction bases not matched to a gene: 12. The CDR3 consists of 17 residues.

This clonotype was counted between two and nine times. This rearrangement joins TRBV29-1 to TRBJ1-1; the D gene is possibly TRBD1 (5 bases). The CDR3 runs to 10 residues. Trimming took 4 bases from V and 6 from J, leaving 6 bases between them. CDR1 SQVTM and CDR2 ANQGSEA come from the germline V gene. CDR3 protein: CSVGGAEAFF. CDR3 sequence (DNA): TGCAGCGTTGGGGGGGCTGAAGCTTTCTTT.

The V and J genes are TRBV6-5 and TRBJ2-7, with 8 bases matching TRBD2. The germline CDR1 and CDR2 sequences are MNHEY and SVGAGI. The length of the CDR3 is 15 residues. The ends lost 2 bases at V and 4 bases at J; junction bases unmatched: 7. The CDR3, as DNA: TGTGCCAGCAGTTACAAAGGGACTAGGCAGTACGAGCAGTACTTC. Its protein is CASSYKGTRQYEQYF.

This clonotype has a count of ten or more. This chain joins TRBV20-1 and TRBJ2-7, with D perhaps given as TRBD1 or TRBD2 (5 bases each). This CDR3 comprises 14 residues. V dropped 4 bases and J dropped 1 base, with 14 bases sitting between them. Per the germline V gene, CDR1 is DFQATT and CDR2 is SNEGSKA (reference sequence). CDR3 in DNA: TGCAGTGCTAACGGGGCAATTGGGTCCTACGAGCAGTACTTC. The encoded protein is CSANGAIGSYEQYF.

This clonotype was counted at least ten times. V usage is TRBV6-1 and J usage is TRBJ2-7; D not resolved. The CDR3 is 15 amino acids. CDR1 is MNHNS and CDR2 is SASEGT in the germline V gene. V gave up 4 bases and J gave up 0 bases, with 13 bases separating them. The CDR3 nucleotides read TGTGCCAGCAGTGGGGCCGACGGAAGCTCCTACGAGCAGTACTTC. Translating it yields CASSGADGSSYEQYF.

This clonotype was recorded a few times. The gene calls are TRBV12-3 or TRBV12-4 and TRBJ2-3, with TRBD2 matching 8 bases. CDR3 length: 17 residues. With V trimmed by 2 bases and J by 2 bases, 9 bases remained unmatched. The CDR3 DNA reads TGTGCCAGCAGTTTACTAGCGGGCCTATACTTCACAGATACGCAGTATTTT. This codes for CASSLLAGLYFTDTQYF.

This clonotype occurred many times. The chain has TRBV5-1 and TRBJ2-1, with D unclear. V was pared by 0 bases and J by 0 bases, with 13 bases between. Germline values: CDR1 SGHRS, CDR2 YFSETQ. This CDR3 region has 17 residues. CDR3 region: CASSLALRKSSYNEQFF. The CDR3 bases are TGCGCCAGCAGCTTGGCCCTCAGGAAGAGCTCCTACAATGAGCAGTTCTTC.

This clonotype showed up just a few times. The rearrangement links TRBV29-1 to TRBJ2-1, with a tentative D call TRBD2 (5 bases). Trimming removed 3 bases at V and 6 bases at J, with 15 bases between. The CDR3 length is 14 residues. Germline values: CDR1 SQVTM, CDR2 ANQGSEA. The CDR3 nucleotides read TGCAGCGTTGATGGACTGGAAAGACTCAATGAGCAGTTCTTC. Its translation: CSVDGLERLNEQFF.

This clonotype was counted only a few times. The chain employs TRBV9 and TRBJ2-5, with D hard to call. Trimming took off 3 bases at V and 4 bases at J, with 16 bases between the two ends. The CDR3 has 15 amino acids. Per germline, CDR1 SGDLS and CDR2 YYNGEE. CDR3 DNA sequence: TGTGCCAGCAGCGGACGCGGATGGGGTTTAGAGACCCAGTACTTC. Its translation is CASSGRGWGLETQYF.

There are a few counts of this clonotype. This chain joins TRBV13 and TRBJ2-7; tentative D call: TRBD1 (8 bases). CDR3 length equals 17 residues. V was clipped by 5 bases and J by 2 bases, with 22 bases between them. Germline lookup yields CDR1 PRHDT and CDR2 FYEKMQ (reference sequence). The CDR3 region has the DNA TGTGCCAGCAGCGCCTACAGCGGGACAGGTCCCCCCTACGAGCAGTACTTC. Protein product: CASSAYSGTGPPYEQYF.

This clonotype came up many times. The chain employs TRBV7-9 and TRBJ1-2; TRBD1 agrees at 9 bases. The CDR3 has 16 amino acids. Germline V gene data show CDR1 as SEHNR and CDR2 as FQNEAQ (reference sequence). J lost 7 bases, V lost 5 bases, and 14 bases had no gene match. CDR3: CASSRFPGDRDRGYTF. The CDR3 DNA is TGTGCCAGCAGCCGTTTCCCCGGGGACAGGGATCGTGGCTACACCTTC.

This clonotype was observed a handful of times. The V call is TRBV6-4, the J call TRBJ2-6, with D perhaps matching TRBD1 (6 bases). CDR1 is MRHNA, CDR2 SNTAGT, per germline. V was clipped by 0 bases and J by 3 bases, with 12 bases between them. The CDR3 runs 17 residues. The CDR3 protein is CASSDSPGVGGANVLTF. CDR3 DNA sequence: TGTGCCAGCAGTGACTCCCCAGGGGTTGGTGGGGCCAACGTCCTGACTTTC.

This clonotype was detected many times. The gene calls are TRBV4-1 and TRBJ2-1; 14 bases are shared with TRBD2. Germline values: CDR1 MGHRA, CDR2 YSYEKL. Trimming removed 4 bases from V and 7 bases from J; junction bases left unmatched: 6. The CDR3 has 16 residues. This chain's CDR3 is CASSPGLAGEGNEQFF. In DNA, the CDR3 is TGCGCCAGCAGCCCGGGACTAGCGGGGGAGGGGAATGAGCAGTTCTTC.

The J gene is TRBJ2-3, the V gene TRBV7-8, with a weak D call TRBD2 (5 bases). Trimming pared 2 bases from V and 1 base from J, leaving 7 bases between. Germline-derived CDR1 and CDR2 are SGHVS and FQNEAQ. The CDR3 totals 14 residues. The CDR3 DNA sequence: TGTGCCAGCAGCTTACCCGGGGGCACAGATACGCAGTATTTT. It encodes CASSLPGGTDTQYF.

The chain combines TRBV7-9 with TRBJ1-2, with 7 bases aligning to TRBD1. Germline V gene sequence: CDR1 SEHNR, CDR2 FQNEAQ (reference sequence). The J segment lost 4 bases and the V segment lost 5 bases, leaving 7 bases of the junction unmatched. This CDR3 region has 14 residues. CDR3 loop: CASSPGPGGYGYTF. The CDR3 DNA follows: TGTGCCAGCAGCCCAGGTCCAGGGGGCTATGGCTACACCTTC. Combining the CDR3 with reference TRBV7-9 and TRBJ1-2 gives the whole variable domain DTGVSQNPRHKITKRGQNVTFRCDPISEHNRLYWYRQTLGQGPEFLTYFQNEAQLEKSRLLSDRFSAERPKGSFSTLEIQRTEQGDSAMYLCASSPGPGGYGYTFGSGTRLTVV.

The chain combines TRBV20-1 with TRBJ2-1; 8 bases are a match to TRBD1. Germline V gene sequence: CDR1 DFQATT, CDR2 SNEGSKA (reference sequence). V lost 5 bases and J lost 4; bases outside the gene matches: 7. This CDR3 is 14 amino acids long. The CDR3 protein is CSAGQGEFYNEQFF. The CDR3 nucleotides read TGCAGTGCTGGACAGGGAGAATTTTACAATGAGCAGTTCTTC.

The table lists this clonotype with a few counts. This CDR3 is CASSFNSNEQFF. In DNA, the CDR3 is TGTGCCAGCAGCTTTAACAGCAATGAGCAGTTCTTC. V and J are TRBV11-3 and TRBJ2-1; no clear D. V lost 3 bases to trimming and J lost 6 bases, with 6 bases between them. This CDR3 region has 12 residues. Germline CDR1 SGHNT, CDR2 YENEEA. The whole variable domain, filled in from reference TRBV11-3 and TRBJ2-1, reads EAGVVQSPRYKIIEKKQPVAFWCNPISGHNTLYWYLQNLGQGPELLIRYENEEAVDDSQLPKDRFSAERLKGVDSTLKIQPAELGDSAVYLCASSFNSNEQFFGPGTRLTVL.

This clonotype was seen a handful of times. CDR3 sequence reads: CASSRTLSTNEKLFF. CDR3 nucleotides: TGTGCCAGTAGTAGGACATTATCAACTAATGAAAAACTGTTTTTT. The rearrangement links TRBV19 to TRBJ1-4, with a tentative D call TRBD1 (5 bases). CDR1 and CDR2 from the germline V gene are LNHDA and SQIVND (reference sequence). Trimming removed 4 bases at V and 0 bases at J, with 9 bases between. CDR3 size: 15 residues.

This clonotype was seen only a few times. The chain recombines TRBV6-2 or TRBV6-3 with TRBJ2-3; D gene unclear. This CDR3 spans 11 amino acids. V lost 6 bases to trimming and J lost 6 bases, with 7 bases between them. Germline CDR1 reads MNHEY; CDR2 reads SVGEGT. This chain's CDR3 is CASRTGDTQYF. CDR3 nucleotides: TGTGCCAGCAGGACTGGGGATACGCAGTATTTT.

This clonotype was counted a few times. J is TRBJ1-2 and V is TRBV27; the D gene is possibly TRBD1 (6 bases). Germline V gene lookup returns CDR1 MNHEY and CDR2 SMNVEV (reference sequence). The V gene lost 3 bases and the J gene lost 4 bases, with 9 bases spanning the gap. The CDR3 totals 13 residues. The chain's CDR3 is CASSFGQTYGYTF. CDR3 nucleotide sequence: TGTGCCAGCAGTTTTGGACAGACCTATGGCTACACCTTC.

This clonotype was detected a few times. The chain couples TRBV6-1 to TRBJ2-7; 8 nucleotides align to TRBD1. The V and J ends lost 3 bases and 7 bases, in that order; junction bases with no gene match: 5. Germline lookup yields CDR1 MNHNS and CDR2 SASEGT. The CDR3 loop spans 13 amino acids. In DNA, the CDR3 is TGTGCCAGCAGTGAGACAGGGGCGGGGGAGCAGTACGTC. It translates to CASSETGAGEQYV.

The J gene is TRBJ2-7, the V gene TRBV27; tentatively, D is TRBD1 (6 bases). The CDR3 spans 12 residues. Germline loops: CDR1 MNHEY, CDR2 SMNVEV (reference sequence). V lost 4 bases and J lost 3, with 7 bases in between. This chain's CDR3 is CASSSQGYEQYF. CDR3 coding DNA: TGTGCCAGCAGTTCACAGGGCTACGAGCAGTACTTC.

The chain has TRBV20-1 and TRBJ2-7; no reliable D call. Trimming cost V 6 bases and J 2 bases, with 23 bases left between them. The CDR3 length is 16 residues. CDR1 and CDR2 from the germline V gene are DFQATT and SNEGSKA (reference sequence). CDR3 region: CSADRPFDHLTYEQYF. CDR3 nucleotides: TGCAGTGCCGATCGACCTTTCGACCACTTAACCTACGAGCAGTACTTC.

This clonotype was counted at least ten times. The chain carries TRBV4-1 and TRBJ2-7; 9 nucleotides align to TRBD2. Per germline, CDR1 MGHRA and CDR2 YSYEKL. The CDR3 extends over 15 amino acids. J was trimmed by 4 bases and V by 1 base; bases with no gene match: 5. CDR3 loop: CASSQGASGVYEQYF. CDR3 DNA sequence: TGCGCCAGCAGCCAAGGGGCTAGCGGGGTGTACGAGCAGTACTTC.